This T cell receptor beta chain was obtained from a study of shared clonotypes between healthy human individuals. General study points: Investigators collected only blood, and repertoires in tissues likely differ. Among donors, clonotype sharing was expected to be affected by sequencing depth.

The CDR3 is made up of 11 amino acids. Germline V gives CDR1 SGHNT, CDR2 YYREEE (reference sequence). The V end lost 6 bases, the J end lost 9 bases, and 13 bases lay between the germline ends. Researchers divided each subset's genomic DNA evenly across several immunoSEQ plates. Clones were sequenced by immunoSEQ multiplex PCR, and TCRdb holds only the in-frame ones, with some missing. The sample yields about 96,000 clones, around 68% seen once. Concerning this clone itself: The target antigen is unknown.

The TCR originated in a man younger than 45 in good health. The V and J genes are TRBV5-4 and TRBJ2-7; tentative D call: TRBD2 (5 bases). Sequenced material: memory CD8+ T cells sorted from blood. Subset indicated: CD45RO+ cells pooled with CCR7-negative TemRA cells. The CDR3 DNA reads TGTGCCAGCACCATTTCGGGGTGGCAGTACTTC. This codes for CASTISGWQYF.